This T cell receptor (beta chain) was profiled in a study of blood T cell repertoires in COVID-19. Overall study: COVID-19 samples collected from the United States, Italy and Spain covered acute and convalescent phases. PBMCs, B-cell-depleted T cells, or T cells were the source of the cDNA or gDNA that made up the material.

CDR1 and CDR2 from the germline V gene are LGHDT and YNNKEL (reference sequence). Trimming removed 1 base from V and 3 bases from J; junction bases left unmatched: 4. The CDR3 extends over 16 amino acids. Original processing notes: Researchers report that nucleated cell counts were estimated from reference gene primer amplification. Clones were read by immunoSEQ multiplex PCR, and TCRdb kept only the in-frame ones, dropping some. V and J calls and clone size are copied from that table; D and trimming were computed from the DNA. The table lists around 15,000 clones, roughly 87% of them singletons. The TCR sequence derives from a woman in her seventies with active COVID-19. J is TRBJ1-4 and V is TRBV3-1 (or the pseudogene TRBV3-2); the match to TRBD1 covers 8 bases. Sequenced input: peripheral blood. The CDR3 loop is CASSQGTGRSNEKLFF. CDR3 bases: TGTGCCAGCAGCCAAGGGACAGGGAGGTCTAATGAAAAACTGTTTTTT.